These T cell receptor beta chains were read from a single sample in a study of T cell responses to AZD1222 COVID-19 vaccine. Clones were read by immunoSEQ multiplex PCR, and TCRdb kept only the in-frame ones, dropping some. In the table there are 70,000 to 95,000 clones, roughly 86% of which are singletons. This sample comprised peripheral blood, obtained on day 0 of MenACWY control vaccination. The source of these receptors is an adult in good health. Each CDR3 is given with its conserved first and last residue. A D gene is named only where the DNA matches it firmly. Clone size, where shown, is once, few, many, or a class for clones that have expanded.

CDR3 length | clone size | J gene | V gene | D gene | CDR3 DNA | CDR3 protein
13 | few | TRBJ1-5 | TRBV19 | NA | TGTGCCAGTACCTGGGCAGGCAATCAGCCCCAGCATTTT | CASTWAGNQPQHF
14 | once | TRBJ2-5 | TRBV5-1 | TRBD2 | TGCGCCAGCAGCGAGGGACTAGCGTCGGAGACCCAGTACTTC | CASSEGLASETQYF
16 | NA | TRBJ1-4 | TRBV19 | NA | TGTGCCAGTAGTATTCGAGGGGGGCCAACTAATGAAAAACTGTTTTTT | CASSIRGGPTNEKLFF
12 | NA | TRBJ2-1 | TRBV7-9 | NA | TGTGCCAGCAGCTTAGCGCATGATAAGCAGTTCTTC | CASSLAHDKQFF
13 | NA | TRBJ1-3 | TRBV7-9 | TRBD1 | TGTGCCAGCAGCTCGGGACAGGGGGCATGGGTATATTTT | CASSSGQGAWVYF
17 | NA | TRBJ1-5 | TRBV6-2/TRBV6-3 | TRBD1 | TGTGCCAGCAGTGACCCTGGGACAGGGAAGAGCAATCAGCCCCAGCATTTT | CASSDPGTGKSNQPQHF
15 | NA | TRBJ2-5 | TRBV5-4 | TRBD1 | TGTGCCAGCAGCCCGGGACAGGGGGCAGGGGAGACCCAGTACTTC | CASSPGQGAGETQYF
14 | medium-sized | TRBJ1-6 | TRBV27 | NA | TGTGCCAGCGGACCGAGGGAAGGGGCTTCACCCCTCCACTTT | CASGPREGASPLHF
16 | NA | TRBJ2-3 | TRBV11-2 | TRBD2 | TGTGCCAGCAGCACCGGACTAGCGGGAACCACAGATACGCAGTATTTT | CASSTGLAGTTDTQYF
16 | NA | TRBJ2-2 | TRBV7-8 | NA | TGTGCCAGCAGCTTAGCGATCGACAGGAGAGTGGGGGAGCTGTTTTTT | CASSLAIDRRVGELFF
14 | NA | TRBJ1-5 | TRBV6-6 | NA | TGTGCCAGCAGTTACTCTGATTCCCCCCAGCCCCAGCATTTT | CASSYSDSPQPQHF
14 | NA | TRBJ2-2 | TRBV4-3 | NA | TGCGCCAGCTCCGGGACAACGAACACCGGGGAGCTGTTTTTT | CASSGTTNTGELFF
17 | NA | TRBJ2-5 | TRBV27 | TRBD2 | TGTGCCAGCAGTCCAGAAAGGCTAGCGGGGGTCCAAGAGACCCAGTACTTC | CASSPERLAGVQETQYF